This section outlines one T cell receptor beta chain sequence together with its context. Sample-barcoded 5' priming and a J-beta primer mix drove a second PCR of roughly 6 to 12 cycles. Sequencing yielded, for each sample, at least 3 million paired-end reads carrying CDR3. Each CDR3 protein is one row after TCRdb ran MiXCR on the 5' RACE reads. The table records 550,000 to 800,000 distinct CDR3 sequences, 32% of them present only once. The V gene lost 4 bases and the J gene lost 0 bases, with 21 bases spanning the gap. CDR1 is SNHLY and CDR2 is FYNNEI in the germline V gene. This CDR3 is 18 amino acids long. This sample was taken from a study of blood T cells in healthy people across ages.

This chain links TRBV2 with TRBJ1-2; D is perhaps TRBD1 (6 bases). The TCR sequence derives from a woman older than 75 in good health. Sequencing input: blood. CDR3 in amino acids: CASSGVPVGRGANYGYTF. CDR3 DNA sequence: TGTGCCAGCAGTGGGGTGCCGGTTGGCAGGGGAGCTAACTATGGCTACACCTTC.